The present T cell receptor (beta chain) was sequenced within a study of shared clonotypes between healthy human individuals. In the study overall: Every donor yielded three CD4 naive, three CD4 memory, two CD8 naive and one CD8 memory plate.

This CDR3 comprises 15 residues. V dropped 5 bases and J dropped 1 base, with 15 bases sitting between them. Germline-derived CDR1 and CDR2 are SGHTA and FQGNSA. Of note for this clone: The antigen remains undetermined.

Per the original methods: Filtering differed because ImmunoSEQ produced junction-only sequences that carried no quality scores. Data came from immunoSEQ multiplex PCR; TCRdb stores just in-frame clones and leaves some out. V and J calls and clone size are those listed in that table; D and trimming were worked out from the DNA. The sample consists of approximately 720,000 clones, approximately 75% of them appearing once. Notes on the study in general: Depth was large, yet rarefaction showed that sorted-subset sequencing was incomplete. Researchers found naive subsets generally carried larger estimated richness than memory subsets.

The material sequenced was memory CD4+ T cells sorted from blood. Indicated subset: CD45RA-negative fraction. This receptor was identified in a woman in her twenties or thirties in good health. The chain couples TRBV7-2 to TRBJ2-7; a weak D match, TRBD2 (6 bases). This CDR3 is CASSPREYGSYEQYF. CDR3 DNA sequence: TGTGCCAGCAGCCCTCGGGAGTACGGGTCCTACGAGCAGTACTTC.